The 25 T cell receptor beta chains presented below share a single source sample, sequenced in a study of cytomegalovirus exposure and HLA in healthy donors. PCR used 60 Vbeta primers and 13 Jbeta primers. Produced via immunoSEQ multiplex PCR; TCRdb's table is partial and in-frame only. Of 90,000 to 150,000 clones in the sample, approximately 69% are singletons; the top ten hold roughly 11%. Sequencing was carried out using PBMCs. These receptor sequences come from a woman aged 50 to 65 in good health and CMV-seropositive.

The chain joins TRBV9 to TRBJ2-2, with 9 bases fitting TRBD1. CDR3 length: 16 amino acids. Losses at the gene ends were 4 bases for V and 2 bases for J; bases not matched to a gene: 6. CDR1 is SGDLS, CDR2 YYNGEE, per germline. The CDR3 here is CASSSRDRENTGELFF. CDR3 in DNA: TGTGCCAGCAGCTCGCGGGACAGGGAAAACACCGGGGAGCTGTTTTTT.

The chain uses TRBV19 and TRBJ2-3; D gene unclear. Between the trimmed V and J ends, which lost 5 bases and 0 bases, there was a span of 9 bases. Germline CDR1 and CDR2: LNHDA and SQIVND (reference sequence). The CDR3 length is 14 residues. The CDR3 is CASSLGPSTDTQYF. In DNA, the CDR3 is TGTGCCAGTAGTCTAGGTCCAAGCACAGATACGCAGTATTTT.

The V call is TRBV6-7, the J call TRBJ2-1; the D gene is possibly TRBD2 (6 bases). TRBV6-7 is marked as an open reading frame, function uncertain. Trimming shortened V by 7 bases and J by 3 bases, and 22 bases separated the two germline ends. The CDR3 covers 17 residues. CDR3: CASIAGSRGLVYNEQFF. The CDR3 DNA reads TGTGCCAGCATCGCGGGATCTCGGGGCTTGGTCTACAATGAGCAGTTCTTC.

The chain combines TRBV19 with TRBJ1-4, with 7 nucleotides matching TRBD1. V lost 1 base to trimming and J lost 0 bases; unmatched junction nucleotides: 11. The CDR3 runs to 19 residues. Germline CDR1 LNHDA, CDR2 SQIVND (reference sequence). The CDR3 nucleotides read TGTGCCAGTAGTATAGGAGTTCCGGGACAGCTTGCAACTAATGAAAAACTGTTTTTT. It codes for CASSIGVPGQLATNEKLFF.

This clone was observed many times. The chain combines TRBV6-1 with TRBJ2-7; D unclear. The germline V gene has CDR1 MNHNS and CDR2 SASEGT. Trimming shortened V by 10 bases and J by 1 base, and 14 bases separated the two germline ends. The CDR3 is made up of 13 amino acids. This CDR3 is CAISSLESYEQYF. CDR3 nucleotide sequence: TGTGCCATTTCAAGCTTAGAATCCTACGAGCAGTACTTC.

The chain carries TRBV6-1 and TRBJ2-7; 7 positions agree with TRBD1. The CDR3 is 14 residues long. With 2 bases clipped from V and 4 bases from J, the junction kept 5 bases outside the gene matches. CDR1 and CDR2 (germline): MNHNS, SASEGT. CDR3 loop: CASSELARGYEQYF. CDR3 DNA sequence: TGTGCCAGCAGTGAATTGGCCAGGGGGTACGAGCAGTACTTC.

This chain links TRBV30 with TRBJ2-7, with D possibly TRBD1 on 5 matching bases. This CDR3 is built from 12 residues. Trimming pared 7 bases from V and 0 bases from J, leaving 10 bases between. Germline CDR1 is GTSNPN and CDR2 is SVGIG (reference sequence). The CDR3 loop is CAYLTASYEQYF. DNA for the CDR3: TGTGCCTATCTGACAGCCTCCTACGAGCAGTACTTC.

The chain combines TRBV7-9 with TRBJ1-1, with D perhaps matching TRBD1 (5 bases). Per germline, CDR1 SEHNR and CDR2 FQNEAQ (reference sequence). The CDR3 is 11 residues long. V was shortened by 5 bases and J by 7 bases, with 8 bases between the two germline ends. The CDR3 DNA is TGTGCCAGCAGCCCACAGGTTGAAGCTTTCTTT. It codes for CASSPQVEAFF.

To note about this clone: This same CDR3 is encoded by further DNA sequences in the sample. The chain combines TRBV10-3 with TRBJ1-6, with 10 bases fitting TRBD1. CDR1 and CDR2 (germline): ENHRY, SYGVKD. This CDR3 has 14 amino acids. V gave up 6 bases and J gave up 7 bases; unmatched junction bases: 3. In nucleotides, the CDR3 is TGTGCCATCAGAGGGACAGGGGACAATTCACCCCTCCACTTT. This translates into CAIRGTGDNSPLHF.

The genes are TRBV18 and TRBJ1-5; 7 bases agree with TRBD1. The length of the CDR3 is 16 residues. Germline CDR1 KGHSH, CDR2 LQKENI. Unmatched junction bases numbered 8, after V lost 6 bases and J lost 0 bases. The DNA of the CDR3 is TGTGCCAGCTCGCCCCAAACAGGGGTTAGCAATCAGCCCCAGCATTTT. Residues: CASSPQTGVSNQPQHF.

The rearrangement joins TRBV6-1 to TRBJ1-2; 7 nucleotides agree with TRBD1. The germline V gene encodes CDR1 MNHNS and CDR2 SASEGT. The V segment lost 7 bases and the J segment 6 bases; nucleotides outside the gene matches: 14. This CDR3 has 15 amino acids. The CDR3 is CASTPFRQGGNGYTF. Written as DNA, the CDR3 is TGTGCCAGCACCCCATTTAGACAGGGCGGCAATGGCTACACCTTC.

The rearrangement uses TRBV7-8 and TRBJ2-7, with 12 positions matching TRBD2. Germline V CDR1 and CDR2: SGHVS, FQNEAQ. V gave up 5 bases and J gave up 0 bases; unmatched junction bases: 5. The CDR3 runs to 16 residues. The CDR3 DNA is TGTGCCAGCAGCCCAGGACTAGCGGGAAGCTCCTACGAGCAGTACTTC. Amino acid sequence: CASSPGLAGSSYEQYF.

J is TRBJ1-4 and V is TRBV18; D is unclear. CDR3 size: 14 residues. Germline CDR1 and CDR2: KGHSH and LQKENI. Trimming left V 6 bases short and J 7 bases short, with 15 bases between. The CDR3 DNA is TGTGCCAGCTCTTCACCGGAGGGAGGTGAAAAACTGTTTTTT. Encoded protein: CASSSPEGGEKLFF. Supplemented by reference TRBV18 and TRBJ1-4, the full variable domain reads NAGVMQNPRHLVRRRGQEARLRCSPMKGHSHVYWYRQLPEEGLKFMVYLQKENIIDESGMPKERFSAEFPKEGPSILRIQQVVRGDSAAYFCASSSPEGGEKLFFGSGTQLSVL.

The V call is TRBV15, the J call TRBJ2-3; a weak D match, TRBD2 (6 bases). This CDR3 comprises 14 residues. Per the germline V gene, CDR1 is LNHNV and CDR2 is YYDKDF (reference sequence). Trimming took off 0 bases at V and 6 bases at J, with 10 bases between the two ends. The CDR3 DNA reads TGTGCCACCAGCAGAGATGAAACTAGCGATACGCAGTATTTT. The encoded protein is CATSRDETSDTQYF.

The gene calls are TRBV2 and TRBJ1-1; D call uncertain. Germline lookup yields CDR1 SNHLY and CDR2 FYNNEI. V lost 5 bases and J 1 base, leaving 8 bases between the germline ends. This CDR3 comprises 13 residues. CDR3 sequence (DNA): TGTGCCAGCAGTTTAGAAGAGAACACTGAAGCTTTCTTT. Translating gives CASSLEENTEAFF.

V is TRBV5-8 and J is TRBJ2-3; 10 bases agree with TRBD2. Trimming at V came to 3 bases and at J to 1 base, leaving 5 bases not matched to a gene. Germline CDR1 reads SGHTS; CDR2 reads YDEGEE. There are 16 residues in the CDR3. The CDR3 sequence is CASSSRGLAGTDTQYF. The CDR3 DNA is TGTGCCAGCAGCTCTCGAGGACTAGCGGGCACAGATACGCAGTATTTT.

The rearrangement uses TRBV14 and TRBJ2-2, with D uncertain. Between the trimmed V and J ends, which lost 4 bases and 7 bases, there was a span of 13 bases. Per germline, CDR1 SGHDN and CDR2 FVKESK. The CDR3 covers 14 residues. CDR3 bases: TGTGCCAGCAGCCCAGAGGCGGTACTCGGGGAGCTGTTTTTT. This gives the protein CASSPEAVLGELFF. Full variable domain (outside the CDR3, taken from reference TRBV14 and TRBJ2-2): EAGVTQFPSHSVIEKGQTVTLRCDPISGHDNLYWYRRVMGKEIKFLLHFVKESKQDESGMPNNRFLAERTGGTYSTLKVQPAELEDSGVYFCASSPEAVLGELFFGEGSRLTVL.

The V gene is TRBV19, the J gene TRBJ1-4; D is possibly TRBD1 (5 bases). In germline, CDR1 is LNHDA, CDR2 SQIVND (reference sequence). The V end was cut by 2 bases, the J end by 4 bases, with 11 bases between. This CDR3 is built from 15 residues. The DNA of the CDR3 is TGTGCCAGTAGTATAACGCCAGGGATTAATGAAAAACTGTTTTTT. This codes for CASSITPGINEKLFF.

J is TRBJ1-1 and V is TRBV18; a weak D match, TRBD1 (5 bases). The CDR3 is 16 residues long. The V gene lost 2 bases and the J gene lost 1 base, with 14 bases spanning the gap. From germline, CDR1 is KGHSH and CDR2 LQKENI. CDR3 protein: CASSPRLGGTNTEAFF. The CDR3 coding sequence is TGTGCCAGCTCACCAAGGTTGGGAGGGACGAACACTGAAGCTTTCTTT.

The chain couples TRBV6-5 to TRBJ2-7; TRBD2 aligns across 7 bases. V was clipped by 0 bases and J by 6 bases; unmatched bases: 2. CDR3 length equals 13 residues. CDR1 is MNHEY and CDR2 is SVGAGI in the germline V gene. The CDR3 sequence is CASSYSGGGEQYF. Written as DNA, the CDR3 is TGTGCCAGCAGTTACTCGGGGGGGGGCGAGCAGTACTTC.

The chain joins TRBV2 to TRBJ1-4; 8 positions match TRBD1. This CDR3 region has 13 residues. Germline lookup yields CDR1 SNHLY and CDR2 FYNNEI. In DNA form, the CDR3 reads TGTGCGACCAGGGGGCTGATTAATGAAAAACTGTTTTTT. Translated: CATRGLINEKLFF.

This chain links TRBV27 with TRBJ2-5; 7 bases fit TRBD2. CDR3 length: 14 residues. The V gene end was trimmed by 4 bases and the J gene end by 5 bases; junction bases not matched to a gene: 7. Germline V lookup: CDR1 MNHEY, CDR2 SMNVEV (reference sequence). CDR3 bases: TGTGCCAGCAGTTCTAGGGGAGGGTTGGAGACCCAGTACTTC. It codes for CASSSRGGLETQYF.

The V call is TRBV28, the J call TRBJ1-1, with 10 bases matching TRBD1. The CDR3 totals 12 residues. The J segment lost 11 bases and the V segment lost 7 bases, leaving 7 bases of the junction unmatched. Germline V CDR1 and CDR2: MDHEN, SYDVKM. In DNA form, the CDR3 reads TGTGCCAGCACGGGGGACAGGGGATATGCTTTCTTT. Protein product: CASTGDRGYAFF.

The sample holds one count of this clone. This chain's CDR3 is CASTPGGPYEQYF. CDR3 nucleotides: TGTGCCAGCACTCCCGGGGGGCCCTACGAGCAGTACTTC. The chain couples TRBV28 to TRBJ2-7, with a possible D match to TRBD2 (7 bases). Germline lookup yields CDR1 MDHEN and CDR2 SYDVKM. This CDR3 is built from 13 residues. V was trimmed by 7 bases and J by 2 bases, leaving 12 bases between them.

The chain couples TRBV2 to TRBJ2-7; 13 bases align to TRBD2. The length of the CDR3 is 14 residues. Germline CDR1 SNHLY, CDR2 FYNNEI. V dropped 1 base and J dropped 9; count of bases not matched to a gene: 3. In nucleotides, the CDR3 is TGTGCCAGCAGTGAAGGGACTAGCGGGAGAACGCAGTACTTC. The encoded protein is CASSEGTSGRTQYF. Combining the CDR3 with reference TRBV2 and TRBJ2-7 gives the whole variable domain EPEVTQTPSHQVTQMGQEVILRCVPISNHLYFYWYRQILGQKVEFLVSFYNNEISEKSEIFDDQFSVERPDGSNFTLKIRSTKLEDSAMYFCASSEGTSGRTQYFGPGTRLTVT.